A selection of T cell receptor beta chains follows, all from one sample in a study of cytomegalovirus exposure and HLA in healthy donors. TCRdb's copy holds only in-frame clones and misses some; the assay was immunoSEQ multiplex PCR. The table shows 150,000 to 200,000 clones, with around 81% occurring only once. The sequenced sample was PBMCs. The receptors here all came from a man aged 18 to 30 in good health and CMV-seronegative. CDR3s include the opening cysteine and the closing phenylalanine or tryptophan. A D gene is named only where the DNA matches it firmly. Clone sizes are given selectively: once, few, many, or a class where the clone is expanded.

size	V	J	D	CDR3	DNA
once	TRBV7-2	TRBJ2-1	TRBD2	CASSPTSGRTHEQFF	TGTGCCAGCAGCCCTACTAGCGGGAGAACGCATGAGCAGTTCTTC
few	TRBV30	TRBJ1-2	TRBD1	CAWSVGGGHYGYTF	TGTGCCTGGAGTGTAGGGGGCGGACACTATGGCTACACCTTC
NA	TRBV7-8	TRBJ1-4	NA	CASSSQTLPGEKLFF	TGTGCCAGCAGCTCCCAAACCCTGCCGGGGGAAAAACTGTTTTTT
NA	TRBV6-6	TRBJ2-1	TRBD2	CASRLAGAAEQFF	TGTGCCAGCAGGTTAGCGGGAGCGGCTGAGCAGTTCTTC
NA	TRBV29-1	TRBJ2-7	TRBD2	CSVGLGTSGRAGEQYF	TGCAGCGTGGGACTTGGGACTAGCGGGAGGGCCGGGGAGCAGTACTTC
NA	TRBV7-3	TRBJ2-2	NA	CASSLWQNTGELFF	TGTGCCAGCAGCTTATGGCAGAACACCGGGGAGCTGTTTTTT
NA	TRBV28	TRBJ1-2	NA	CASSLRGTPLFGYTF	TGTGCCAGCAGTTTGAGAGGGACACCTCTCTTTGGCTACACCTTC
once	TRBV10-2	TRBJ2-7	TRBD1	CASSVSRTGSRYEQYF	TGCGCCAGCAGTGTATCGAGGACAGGATCGAGGTACGAGCAGTACTTC
NA	TRBV4-1	TRBJ2-7	TRBD2	CASSQSTAGGYEQYF	TGCGCCAGCAGCCAATCTACAGCGGGAGGCTACGAGCAGTACTTC
once	TRBV9	TRBJ1-3	NA	CASSVAVGGSSGNTIYF	TGTGCCAGCAGCGTCGCGGTCGGCGGGAGCTCTGGAAACACCATATATTTT
NA	TRBV28	TRBJ2-5	NA	CASSFEVQAPEETQYF	TGTGCCAGCAGTTTCGAAGTACAGGCCCCGGAAGAGACCCAGTACTTC
NA	TRBV28	TRBJ1-2	NA	CASRPDTSVHTF	TGTGCCAGCAGGCCTGACACCTCGGTCCACACCTTC
few	TRBV6-1	TRBJ2-2	NA	CASRRYLDTGELFF	TGTGCCAGCAGGAGGTACCTCGACACCGGGGAGCTGTTTTTT
NA	TRBV10-2	TRBJ1-5	NA	CASSEGGQPQHF	TGCGCCAGCAGTGAGGGAGGTCAGCCCCAGCATTTT
NA	TRBV10-3	TRBJ2-5	NA	CAIRDGQGEETQYF	TGTGCCATCAGAGACGGACAAGGGGAAGAGACCCAGTACTTC
once	TRBV18	TRBJ1-2	NA	CASATTRGINYGYTF	TGTGCCAGCGCGACCACCAGGGGAATTAACTATGGCTACACCTTC
NA	TRBV5-4	TRBJ2-2	TRBD1	CASSLRQGRSGELFF	TGTGCCAGCAGCCTAAGACAGGGGAGGTCCGGGGAGCTGTTTTTT
NA	TRBV5-4	TRBJ1-4	NA	CASSPDRRGEKLFF	TGTGCCAGCAGCCCGGACAGAAGGGGTGAAAAACTGTTTTTT
NA	TRBV9	TRBJ2-5	NA	CASSVEQQETQYF	TGTGCCAGCAGCGTAGAACAGCAAGAGACCCAGTACTTC
NA	TRBV5-1	TRBJ2-1	NA	CASSLRTGGTNEQFF	TGCGCCAGCAGCTTGCGGACAGGCGGGACAAATGAGCAGTTCTTC
NA	TRBV27	TRBJ2-2	TRBD2	CASSGLVATGELFF	TGTGCCAGCAGTGGACTAGTCGCCACCGGGGAGCTGTTTTTT
once	TRBV11-2	TRBJ2-3	NA	CASSLGAAFSTDTQYF	TGTGCCAGCAGCTTAGGGGCAGCCTTTAGCACAGATACGCAGTATTTT
NA	TRBV5-6	TRBJ1-2	TRBD1	CASSFPRPGGGYTF	TGTGCCAGCAGCTTTCCCCGCCCAGGGGGGGGCTACACCTTC
NA	TRBV9	TRBJ2-2	TRBD2	CASSGSGSRTGELFF	TGTGCCAGCAGCGGTAGCGGGAGTCGGACCGGGGAGCTGTTTTTT
once	TRBV6-1	TRBJ2-7	NA	CASSEPARETYEQYF	TGTGCCAGCAGTGAACCGGCAAGGGAGACCTACGAGCAGTACTTC
NA	TRBV28	TRBJ1-4	TRBD1	CASSLDSGGPNEKLFF	TGTGCCAGCAGTCTGGACTCAGGGGGGCCTAATGAAAAACTGTTTTTT
NA	TRBV15	TRBJ2-1	NA	CATSGRAGSSNEQFF	TGTGCCACCAGCGGCAGGGCCGGGTCGTCAAATGAGCAGTTCTTC
few	TRBV1	TRBJ2-5	NA	CTSSSQTSGGEETQYF	TGCACCAGCAGCTCCCAGACTAGCGGGGGGGAAGAGACCCAGTACTTC
NA	TRBV5-1	TRBJ2-3	NA	CASSPGLSTDTQYF	TGCGCCAGCAGCCCAGGACTAAGCACAGATACGCAGTATTTT
NA	TRBV10-1	TRBJ1-2	NA	CASSPVGQNYGYTF	TGCGCCAGCAGTCCAGTTGGACAGAACTATGGCTACACCTTC
NA	TRBV27	TRBJ2-3	NA	CASSLYGWDTQYF	TGTGCCAGCAGTTTATACGGGTGGGATACGCAGTATTTT